The rows below give T cell receptor beta chains drawn from one sample of a study of cytomegalovirus exposure and HLA in healthy donors. TCRdb's table, derived via immunoSEQ multiplex PCR, lists solely in-frame clones and lacks some. The sample records approximately 84,000 clones, around 70% being singletons. Material for sequencing was PBMCs. These receptors were taken from a man between 35 and 55 years old in good health and CMV-seropositive. Both conserved end residues are part of each CDR3.

>14|TRBV5-4
CASSLVERAETQYF
>14|TRBV11-2
CASSTAGTVYGYTF
>16|TRBV2
CASSAPTGRGITEAFF
>16|TRBV7-6
CASSRRGQENTGELFF
>14|TRBV28
CASTPGLAPVEQFF
>15|TRBV28
CASRGTGAFNSPLHF
>15|TRBV7-6
CASSLGSGRVETQYF
>17|TRBV27
CASSRSDRAGTYNEQFF
>13|TRBV5-1
CASSYYRGETQYF
>15|TRBV9
CASSVRDRGAYEQYF